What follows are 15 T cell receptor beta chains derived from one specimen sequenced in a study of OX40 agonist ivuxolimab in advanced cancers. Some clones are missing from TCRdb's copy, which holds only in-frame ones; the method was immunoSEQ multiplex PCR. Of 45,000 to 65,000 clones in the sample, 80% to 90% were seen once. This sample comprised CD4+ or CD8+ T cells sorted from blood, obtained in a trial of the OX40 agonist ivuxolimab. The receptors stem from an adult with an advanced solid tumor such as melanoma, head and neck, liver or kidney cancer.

CDR3 loop: CASSRTVNYGYTF. In DNA, the CDR3 is TGTGCCAGCAGTCGGACAGTGAACTATGGCTACACCTTC. This chain connects TRBV27 to TRBJ1-2, with D possibly being TRBD1 (6 bases). The germline CDR1 and CDR2 sequences are MNHEY and SMNVEV (reference sequence). V lost 5 bases, J lost 2 bases, and 9 bases lay in between. The CDR3 covers 13 residues.

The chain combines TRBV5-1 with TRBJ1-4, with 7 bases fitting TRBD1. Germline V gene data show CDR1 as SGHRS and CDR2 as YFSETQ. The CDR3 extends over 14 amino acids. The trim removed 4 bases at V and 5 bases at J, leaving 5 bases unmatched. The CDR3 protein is CASSPDRANEKLFF. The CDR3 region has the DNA TGCGCCAGCAGCCCCGACAGGGCGAATGAAAAACTGTTTTTT.

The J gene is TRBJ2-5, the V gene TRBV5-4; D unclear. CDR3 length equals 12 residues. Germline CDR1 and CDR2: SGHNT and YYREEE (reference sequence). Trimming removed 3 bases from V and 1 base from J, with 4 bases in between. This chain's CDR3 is CASSSSQETQYF. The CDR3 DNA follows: TGTGCCAGCAGCTCCTCCCAAGAGACCCAGTACTTC.

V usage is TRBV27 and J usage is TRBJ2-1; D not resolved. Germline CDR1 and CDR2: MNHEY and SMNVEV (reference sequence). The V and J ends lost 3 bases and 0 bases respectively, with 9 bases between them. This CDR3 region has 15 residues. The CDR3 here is CASSLASPSYNEQFF. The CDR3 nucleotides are TGTGCCAGCAGTTTGGCCTCCCCCTCCTACAATGAGCAGTTCTTC.

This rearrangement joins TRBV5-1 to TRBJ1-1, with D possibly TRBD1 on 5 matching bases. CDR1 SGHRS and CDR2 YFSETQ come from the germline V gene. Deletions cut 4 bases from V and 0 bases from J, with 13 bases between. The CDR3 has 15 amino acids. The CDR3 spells CASSPKQDLNTEAFF. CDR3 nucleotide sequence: TGCGCCAGCAGCCCGAAACAGGACCTGAACACTGAAGCTTTCTTT.

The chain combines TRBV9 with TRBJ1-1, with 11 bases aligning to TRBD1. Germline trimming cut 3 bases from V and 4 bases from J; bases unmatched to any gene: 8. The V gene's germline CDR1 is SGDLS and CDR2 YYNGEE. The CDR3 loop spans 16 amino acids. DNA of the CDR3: TGTGCCAGCAGCGATGACCCCGGGACAGGGGGCACTGAAGCTTTCTTT. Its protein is CASSDDPGTGGTEAFF.

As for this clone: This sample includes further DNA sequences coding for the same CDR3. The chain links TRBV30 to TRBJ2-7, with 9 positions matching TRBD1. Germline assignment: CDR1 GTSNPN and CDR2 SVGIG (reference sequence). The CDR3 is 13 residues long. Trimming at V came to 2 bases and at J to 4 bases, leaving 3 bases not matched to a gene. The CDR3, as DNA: TGTGCCTGGAGTCCGGGACAGGGATACGAGCAGTACTTC. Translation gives CAWSPGQGYEQYF.

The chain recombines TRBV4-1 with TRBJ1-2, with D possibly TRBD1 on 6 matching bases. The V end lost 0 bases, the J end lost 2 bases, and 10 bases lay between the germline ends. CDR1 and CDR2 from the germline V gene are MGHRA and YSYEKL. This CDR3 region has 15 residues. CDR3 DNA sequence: TGCGCCAGCAGCCAAGAGGGGGCGCCAAACTATGGCTACACCTTC. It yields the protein CASSQEGAPNYGYTF.

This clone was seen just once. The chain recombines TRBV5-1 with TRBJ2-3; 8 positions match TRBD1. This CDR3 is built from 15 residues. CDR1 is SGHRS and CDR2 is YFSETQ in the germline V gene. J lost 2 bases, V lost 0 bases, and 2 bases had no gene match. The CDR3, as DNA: TGCGCCAGCAGCTTGGGACAGGGGACCACAGATACGCAGTATTTT. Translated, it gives CASSLGQGTTDTQYF.

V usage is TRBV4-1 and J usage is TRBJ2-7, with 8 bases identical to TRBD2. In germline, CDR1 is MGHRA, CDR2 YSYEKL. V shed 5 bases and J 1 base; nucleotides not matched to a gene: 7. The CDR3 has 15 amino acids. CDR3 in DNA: TGCGCCAGCAGCTACCGGGGGGGGTCGTCCTACGAGCAGTACTTC. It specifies CASSYRGGSSYEQYF.

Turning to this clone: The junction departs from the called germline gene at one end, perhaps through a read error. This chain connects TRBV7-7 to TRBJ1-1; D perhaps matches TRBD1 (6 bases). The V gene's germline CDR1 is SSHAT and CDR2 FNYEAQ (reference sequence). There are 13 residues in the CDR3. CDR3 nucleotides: TGTGCTAGCAGCTTGGACAGTAACACTGAAGCTTTCTTT. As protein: CASSLDSNTEAFF.

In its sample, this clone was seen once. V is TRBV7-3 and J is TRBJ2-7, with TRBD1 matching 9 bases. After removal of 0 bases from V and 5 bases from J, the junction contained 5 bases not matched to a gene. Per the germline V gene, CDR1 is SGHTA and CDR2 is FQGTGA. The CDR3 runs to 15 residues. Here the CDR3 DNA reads TGTGCCAGCAGCTTAACCGACAGGGGGTTCGACGAGCAGTACTTC. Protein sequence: CASSLTDRGFDEQYF.

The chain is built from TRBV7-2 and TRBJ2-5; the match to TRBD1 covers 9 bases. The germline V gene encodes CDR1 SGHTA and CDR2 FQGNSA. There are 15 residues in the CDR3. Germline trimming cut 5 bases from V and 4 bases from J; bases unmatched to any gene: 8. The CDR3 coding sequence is TGTGCCAGCAGCCGGACAGGGGAGAGCGGAGAGACCCAGTACTTC. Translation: CASSRTGESGETQYF.

The CDR3 nucleotides are TGTGCCAGCAGCGTAGAATACCCCGTGGATACGCAGTATTTT. It yields the protein CASSVEYPVDTQYF. The J gene is TRBJ2-3, the V gene TRBV9, with D uncertain. Germline values: CDR1 SGDLS, CDR2 YYNGEE. Between the trimmed V and J ends, which lost 0 bases and 6 bases, there was a span of 11 bases. The CDR3 runs to 14 residues. The whole variable domain, remainder taken from reference TRBV9 and TRBJ2-3, is DSGVTQTPKHLITATGQRVTLRCSPRSGDLSVYWYQQSLDQGLQFLIQYYNGEERAKGNILERFSAQQFPDLHSELNLSSLELGDSALYFCASSVEYPVDTQYFGPGTRLTVL.

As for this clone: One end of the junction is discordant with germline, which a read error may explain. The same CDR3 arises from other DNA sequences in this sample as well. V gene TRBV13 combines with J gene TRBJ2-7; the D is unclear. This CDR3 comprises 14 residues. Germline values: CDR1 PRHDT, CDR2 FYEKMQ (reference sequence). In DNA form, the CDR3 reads TGTGCCAGCAGCCTACTTGAACTACACTACGAACAGTACTTC. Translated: CASSLLELHYEQYF. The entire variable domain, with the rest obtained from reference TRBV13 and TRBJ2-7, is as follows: AAGVIQSPRHLIKEKRETATLKCYPIPRHDTVYWYQQGPGQDPQFLISFYEKMQSDKGSIPDRFSAQQFSDYHSELNMSSLELGDSALYFCASSLLELHYEQYFGPGTRLTVT.